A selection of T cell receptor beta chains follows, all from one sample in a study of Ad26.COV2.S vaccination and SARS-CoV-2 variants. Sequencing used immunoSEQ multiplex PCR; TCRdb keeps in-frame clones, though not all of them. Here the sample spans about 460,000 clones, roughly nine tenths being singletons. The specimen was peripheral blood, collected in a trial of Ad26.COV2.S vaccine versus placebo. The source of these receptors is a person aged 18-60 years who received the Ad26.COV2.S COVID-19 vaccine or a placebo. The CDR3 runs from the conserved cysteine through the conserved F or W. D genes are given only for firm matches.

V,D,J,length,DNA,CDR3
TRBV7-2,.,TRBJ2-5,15,TGTGCCAGCAGCTTAGCGGCGTCGGGGCAAGAGACCCAGTACTTC,CASSLAASGQETQYF
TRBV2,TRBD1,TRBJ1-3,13,TGTGCCAGCAGGCTTTTGACAGGGAACACCATATATTTT,CASRLLTGNTIYF
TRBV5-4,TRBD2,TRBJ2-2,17,TGTGCCAGCAGTCGCGGACTAGCGGGGCTAACGACCGGGGAGCTGTTTTTT,CASSRGLAGLTTGELFF
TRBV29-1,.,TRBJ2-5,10,TGCAGCGCACTCTACGGGACCCAGTACTTC,CSALYGTQYF
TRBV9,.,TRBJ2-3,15,TGTGCCAGCAGCGTACTCCTCGGGACGGCAAATACGCAGTATTTT,CASSVLLGTANTQYF
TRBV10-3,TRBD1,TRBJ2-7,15,TGTGCCATCAGTGAGGGACAGGGGTTTTCCTACGAGCAGTACTTC,CAISEGQGFSYEQYF
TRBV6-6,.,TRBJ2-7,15,TGTGCCAGCAGTTACACTTTAGGCCCCCCCTACGAGCAGTACTTC,CASSYTLGPPYEQYF
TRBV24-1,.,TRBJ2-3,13,TGTGCCACCAGTGATTCGGGGACAGATACGCAGTATTTT,CATSDSGTDTQYF
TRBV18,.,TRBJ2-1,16,TGTGCCAGCTCACCACTAATCCGGGGGGCCGTCAATGAGCAGTTCTTC,CASSPLIRGAVNEQFF
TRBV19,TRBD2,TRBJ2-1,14,TGTGCCAGTAAGGATCTAGCGGGCGCCAATGAGCAGTTCTTC,CASKDLAGANEQFF
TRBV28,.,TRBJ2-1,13,TGTGCCAGCATTGGGACTGGCAACAATGAGCAGTTCTTC,CASIGTGNNEQFF
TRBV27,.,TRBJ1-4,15,TGTGCCAGCAGTTTCTTCGGGACCCCGGGAGAAAAACTGTTTTTT,CASSFFGTPGEKLFF
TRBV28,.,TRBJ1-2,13,TGTGCCAGCATAGGGCGACCGATCTATGGCTACACCTTC,CASIGRPIYGYTF
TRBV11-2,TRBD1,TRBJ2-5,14,TGTGCCAGCAGCTTAGGGACAGGTTGGAAGACCCAGTACTTC,CASSLGTGWKTQYF
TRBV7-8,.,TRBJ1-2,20,TGTGCCAGCAGCCAAAGGGGTCCAGGGAAGGTCAGGCCCGACCTCTATGGCTACACCTTC,CASSQRGPGKVRPDLYGYTF
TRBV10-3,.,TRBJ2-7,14,TGTGCCATCAGTGAGTCTACAGTAGTCTACGAGCAGTACTTC,CAISESTVVYEQYF
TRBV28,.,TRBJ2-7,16,TGTGCCAGCAGTTCCCCAGCGACAGACCTTTCCTACGAGCAGTACTTC,CASSSPATDLSYEQYF
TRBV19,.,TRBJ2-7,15,TGTGCCAGTAGTATACTGGCAGGGAACTCCTACGAGCAGTACTTC,CASSILAGNSYEQYF